This paragraph reports one TCR beta chain. Antigen specificity is unknown. The entry originates in a study of PD-1 blockade in classical Hodgkin lymphoma. Every single patient, without exception, relapsed after autologous stem cell transplantation, and brentuximab vedotin exposure varied. Sequencing was performed with immunoSEQ multiplex PCR; in TCRdb, only in-frame clones are kept and a portion is missing. The data contain approximately 80,000 clones, approximately 88% of them seen just once; the ten biggest clones take up 20% to 25%. The CDR3 runs 18 residues. The V end lost 5 bases, the J end lost 7 bases, and 30 bases lay between the germline ends. Germline V gene lookup returns CDR1 SGHNT and CDR2 YENEEA. Study outcomes and limitations: Complete responders showed a baseline diversity that resembled the diversity of newly diagnosed patients.

The TCR sequence derives from a human donor with classical Hodgkin lymphoma. This chain joins TRBV11-3 and TRBJ2-7, with D hard to call. The sample in question was peripheral blood mononuclear cells (PBMCs), obtained at baseline. CDR3 bases: TGTGCCAGCAGCCCCCCCCCGAGAAGGTTGGCCCCAGTAGAGGAGCAGTACTTC. It is translated as CASSPPPRRLAPVEEQYF.